The 30 T cell receptor beta chains listed next were all sequenced from one sample in a study of shared clonotypes between healthy human individuals. Using immunoSEQ multiplex PCR, the repertoire was profiled, and TCRdb retains in-frame clones only, with some absent. The profile shows about 2.4 million clones, more than 85% of them singletons. The sample taken for sequencing was naive CD4+ T cells from PBMCs. Subset reported: CD45RA+ positively selected. Receptor source: a man younger than 35 in good health. Some clones in this sample may be carry-over from other donors' samples.

The CDR3 region has the DNA TGTGCCTGGAGTTACCGGGGGAGGGCCGAGACCCAGTACTTC. Translated: CAWSYRGRAETQYF. This chain links TRBV30 with TRBJ2-5, with 7 bases aligning to TRBD2. Trimming removed 2 bases from V and 5 bases from J; junction bases left unmatched: 8. This CDR3 is built from 14 residues. Germline CDR1 reads GTSNPN; CDR2 reads SVGIG (reference sequence).

The chain combines TRBV4-3 with TRBJ2-3; D may match TRBD1 or TRBD2 (5 bases each). Per germline, CDR1 LGHNA and CDR2 YSLEER. Trimming cost V 1 base and J 6 bases, with 23 bases left between them. CDR3 length: 18 residues. The CDR3 DNA is TGCGCCAGCAGCCAAGCTCCCCTCGAGCTCCGGGGCGCCGATACGCAGTATTTT. Protein product: CASSQAPLELRGADTQYF.

The V call is TRBV6-4, the J call TRBJ2-1, with TRBD1 matching over 9 bases. CDR1 is MRHNA, CDR2 SNTAGT, per germline. J lost 8 bases, V lost 1 base, and 9 bases had no gene match. This CDR3 region has 16 residues. The DNA for the CDR3 is TGTGCCAGCAGTGACTTGGGACAGGGAGGGTTCTATGAGCAGTTCTTC. This codes for CASSDLGQGGFYEQFF.

The V call is TRBV5-8, the J call TRBJ2-5; D is perhaps TRBD1 (6 bases). This CDR3 is built from 14 residues. Looked up from germline, CDR1 is SGHTS and CDR2 is YDEGEE. Trimming left V 4 bases short and J 5 bases short, with 15 bases between. The CDR3, as DNA: TGTGCCAGCAGCCGGGCGCAGGGGCGTGAGACCCAGTACTTC. Translated: CASSRAQGRETQYF.

CDR3 region: CASSLGLGQFF. The CDR3 DNA sequence: TGTGCCAGCAGTTTGGGCCTCGGGCAGTTCTTC. This chain uses TRBV28 with TRBJ2-1, with D uncertain. Germline loops: CDR1 MDHEN, CDR2 SYDVKM. Trimming shortened V by 3 bases and J by 12 bases, and 9 bases separated the two germline ends. This CDR3 is built from 11 residues.

The rearrangement links TRBV5-1 to TRBJ2-7; 13 bases are shared with TRBD2. V shed 4 bases, J shed 2 bases, and the junction held 6 bases outside the gene matches. Looked up from germline, CDR1 is SGHRS and CDR2 is YFSETQ. CDR3 size: 16 residues. CDR3 protein: CASSPGTSGKAYEQYF. The CDR3 bases are TGCGCCAGCAGCCCCGGGACTAGCGGGAAAGCCTACGAGCAGTACTTC.

This sequence joins TRBV28 and TRBJ2-7, with 7 bases fitting TRBD1. CDR1 MDHEN and CDR2 SYDVKM come from the germline V gene. Trimming at V came to 5 bases and at J to 2 bases, leaving 6 bases not matched to a gene. This CDR3 comprises 14 residues. The CDR3 reads CASSPLGQAYEQYF. The CDR3 DNA is TGTGCCAGCAGTCCCCTCGGACAGGCCTACGAGCAGTACTTC.

V gene TRBV9 combines with J gene TRBJ2-5; 10 bases fit TRBD2. CDR1 and CDR2 (germline): SGDLS, YYNGEE. With V trimmed by 3 bases and J by 2 bases, 4 bases remained unmatched. The CDR3 is 15 amino acids. CDR3 residues: CASSAGLAKQETQYF. The CDR3 coding sequence is TGTGCCAGCAGCGCGGGACTAGCGAAGCAAGAGACCCAGTACTTC.

The CDR3, as DNA: TGCGCCAGCCGACCCGGGACTTACAACTCCTACGAGCAGTACTTC. It yields the protein CASRPGTYNSYEQYF. The chain has TRBV5-1 and TRBJ2-7; TRBD2 is a possible D gene (6 bases). The germline V and J ends were trimmed by 7 bases and 0 bases, with 17 bases remaining between them. The CDR3 runs to 15 residues. CDR1 and CDR2 (germline): SGHRS, YFSETQ.

With regard to this clone: Other DNA sequences in the sample encode the same CDR3. The chain uses TRBV5-1 and TRBJ2-3, with no clear D. Trimming shortened V by 0 bases and J by 2 bases, and 7 bases separated the two germline ends. This CDR3 is built from 14 residues. Per the germline V gene, CDR1 is SGHRS and CDR2 is YFSETQ. As DNA, the CDR3 is TGCGCCAGCAGCTTGGACAGCTCCACAGATACGCAGTATTTT. This encodes CASSLDSSTDTQYF.

This rearrangement joins TRBV5-5 to TRBJ1-1; D might be TRBD1 (6 bases). There are 16 residues in the CDR3. V was shortened by 0 bases and J by 3 bases, with 15 bases between the two germline ends. Germline V gene lookup returns CDR1 SGHKS and CDR2 YYEKEE (reference sequence). Here the CDR3 DNA reads TGTGCCAGCAGCTTGGAAGCGAGCCAGGGGTACACTGAAGCTTTCTTT. It specifies CASSLEASQGYTEAFF.

This clone was detected once. The identical CDR3 is also encoded by other nucleotide sequences in the sample. J is TRBJ2-1 and V is TRBV20-1; D is unresolved. V was trimmed by 6 bases and J by 5 bases, leaving 5 bases between them. Germline assignment: CDR1 DFQATT and CDR2 SNEGSKA (reference sequence). The CDR3 extends over 10 amino acids. The CDR3 spells CSALHNEQFF. CDR3 in DNA: TGCAGTGCCCTCCACAATGAGCAGTTCTTC.

J is TRBJ2-7 and V is TRBV5-1; 8 bases match TRBD1. CDR1 SGHRS and CDR2 YFSETQ come from the germline V gene. The CDR3 contains 14 residues. The trim removed 5 bases at V and 6 bases at J, leaving 10 bases unmatched. In nucleotides, the CDR3 is TGCGCCAGCAGGCCCGCCCCGGGACAGGCCGAGCAGTACTTC. Its protein is CASRPAPGQAEQYF.

For this clone: The sample holds other DNA sequences that translate to the same CDR3. The J gene is TRBJ1-5, the V gene TRBV28, with D hard to call. Germline assignment: CDR1 MDHEN and CDR2 SYDVKM. This CDR3 region has 12 residues. Trimming removed 1 base from V and 4 bases from J, with 2 bases in between. CDR3 sequence (DNA): TGTGCCAGCAGTTTATTAAATCAGCCCCAGCATTTT. Its translation: CASSLLNQPQHF.

The chain employs TRBV10-3 and TRBJ1-2, with TRBD1 matching 8 bases. CDR3 length: 15 amino acids. V was clipped by 2 bases and J by 8 bases; unmatched bases: 10. The germline V gene has CDR1 ENHRY and CDR2 SYGVKD. CDR3 sequence: CAISEEQGVFWGYTF. The CDR3, as DNA: TGTGCCATCAGTGAGGAACAGGGGGTGTTTTGGGGCTACACCTTC.

This clone was detected once. The chain has TRBV11-3 and TRBJ2-1; D is perhaps TRBD1 (5 bases). CDR1 is SGHNT, CDR2 YENEEA, per germline. The CDR3 runs to 13 residues. Trimming cost V 1 base and J 9 bases, with 10 bases left between them. CDR3 region: CASSLGRGGEQFF. The CDR3 DNA reads TGTGCCAGCAGCTTAGGAAGGGGTGGTGAGCAGTTCTTC. Complete variable domain (other parts from reference TRBV11-3 and TRBJ2-1): EAGVVQSPRYKIIEKKQPVAFWCNPISGHNTLYWYLQNLGQGPELLIRYENEEAVDDSQLPKDRFSAERLKGVDSTLKIQPAELGDSAVYLCASSLGRGGEQFFGPGTRLTVL.

The rearrangement links TRBV27 to TRBJ2-7, with D unresolved. The CDR3 spans 15 residues. The germline V gene has CDR1 MNHEY and CDR2 SMNVEV (reference sequence). Trimming left V 6 bases short and J 0 bases short, with 15 bases between. In DNA form, the CDR3 reads TGTGCCAGCAGGATCGGTTCTGGAAGCTCCTACGAGCAGTACTTC. Translation: CASRIGSGSSYEQYF.

As to this clone: The sample has other DNA sequences that encode this CDR3 too. The chain joins TRBV27 to TRBJ2-2; 10 bases are a match to TRBD1. The V gene end was trimmed by 3 bases and the J gene end by 4 bases; junction bases not matched to a gene: 5. The germline CDR1 and CDR2 sequences are MNHEY and SMNVEV (reference sequence). The CDR3 has 16 residues. The CDR3 DNA follows: TGTGCCAGCAGTTTCCGGGACAGGGGTGGCACCGGGGAGCTGTTTTTT. Encoded protein: CASSFRDRGGTGELFF.

The chain carries TRBV6-1 and TRBJ1-4, with TRBD1 identical over 9 bases. Germline V gene lookup returns CDR1 MNHNS and CDR2 SASEGT. V gave up 7 bases and J gave up 10 bases; unmatched junction bases: 7. The CDR3 is 13 residues long. For the CDR3, the DNA is TGTGCCAGCACAAACAGGGGGCGCGGAAAACTGTTTTTT. This sequence encodes CASTNRGRGKLFF.

The rearrangement links TRBV2 to TRBJ2-1, with a possible D match to TRBD1 (6 bases). The CDR3 is 11 amino acids. Trimming removed 6 bases at V and 7 bases at J, with 7 bases between. CDR1 and CDR2 from the germline V gene are SNHLY and FYNNEI. CDR3 sequence (DNA): TGTGCCAGCAGCACAGGGAATGAGCAGTTCTTC. This gives the protein CASSTGNEQFF.

The chain joins TRBV7-2 to TRBJ2-5; no clear D. Deletions cut 5 bases from V and 5 bases from J, with 6 bases between. This CDR3 region has 11 residues. Per the germline V gene, CDR1 is SGHTA and CDR2 is FQGNSA. In DNA form, the CDR3 reads TGTGCCAGCAGCAACGCGGAGACCCAGTACTTC. Residues: CASSNAETQYF.

This sequence joins TRBV5-1 and TRBJ2-7, with a possible D match to TRBD1 (6 bases). The CDR3 sequence is 12 residues long. Trimming stripped 0 bases from V and 11 bases from J, with 12 bases between. CDR1 and CDR2 (germline): SGHRS, YFSETQ. Here the CDR3 DNA reads TGCGCCAGCAGCTTGGAACAGGGCCCGGAGTACTTC. Protein: CASSLEQGPEYF.

The rearrangement joins TRBV5-5 to TRBJ2-7; tentatively, D is TRBD1 (5 bases). V was pared by 2 bases and J by 6 bases, with 15 bases between. This CDR3 spans 14 amino acids. Germline V gives CDR1 SGHKS, CDR2 YYEKEE (reference sequence). Written as DNA, the CDR3 is TGTGCCAGCAGCTTTCTCCAGGGTTCGGGCGAGCAGTACTTC. As protein: CASSFLQGSGEQYF.

V and J are TRBV19 and TRBJ1-1; D not certain. This CDR3 is built from 14 residues. V dropped 3 bases and J dropped 0 bases, with 8 bases sitting between them. Germline V gene data show CDR1 as LNHDA and CDR2 as SQIVND (reference sequence). The CDR3 coding sequence is TGTGCCAGTAGTATCCCAGACCTGAACACTGAAGCTTTCTTT. This translates into CASSIPDLNTEAFF.

This chain joins TRBV6-5 and TRBJ1-2; 7 bases agree with TRBD1. The germline CDR1 and CDR2 sequences are MNHEY and SVGAGI. This CDR3 comprises 16 residues. J lost 8 bases, V lost 4 bases, and 16 bases had no gene match. DNA for the CDR3: TGTGCCAGCAGTTTCCTTCATACTACAGGGGTAGGCGGCTACACCTTC. Residues: CASSFLHTTGVGGYTF.

The chain couples TRBV14 to TRBJ2-7; D may be TRBD1 (6 bases). The germline V gene has CDR1 SGHDN and CDR2 FVKESK. CDR3 length: 13 residues. Trimming cost V 1 base and J 3 bases, with 7 bases left between them. As DNA, the CDR3 is TGTGCCAGCAGCCAAGTCAGGGGCTACGAGCAGTACTTC. This translates into CASSQVRGYEQYF.

This clone was detected only once. The chain recombines TRBV7-9 with TRBJ1-2, with D possibly matching TRBD1 (5 bases). V gave up 3 bases and J gave up 5 bases, with 16 bases separating them. The CDR3 has 15 amino acids. The germline CDR1 and CDR2 sequences are SEHNR and FQNEAQ (reference sequence). The chain's CDR3 is CASSLTPGTAYGYTF. CDR3 DNA sequence: TGTGCCAGCAGCTTGACCCCCGGGACCGCGTATGGCTACACCTTC.

This clone is a singleton in its sample. The chain couples TRBV9 to TRBJ2-1; no clear D. The germline CDR1 and CDR2 sequences are SGDLS and YYNGEE. The CDR3 runs 15 residues. V was pared by 0 bases and J by 2 bases, with 9 bases between. The CDR3 region is CASSVVGQPYNEQFF. CDR3 nucleotide sequence: TGTGCCAGCAGCGTAGTTGGGCAGCCCTACAATGAGCAGTTCTTC.

The rearrangement links TRBV28 to TRBJ2-7, with 8 nucleotides matching TRBD2. Per the germline V gene, CDR1 is MDHEN and CDR2 is SYDVKM. CDR3 length: 17 residues. With V trimmed by 3 bases and J by 1 base, 11 bases remained unmatched. CDR3 nucleotides: TGTGCCAGCAGTTTCCCTTCCGGGAGGGGAGGATCCTACGAGCAGTACTTC. Translation gives CASSFPSGRGGSYEQYF.

The chain links TRBV4-1 to TRBJ2-2, with 11 positions matching TRBD2. The CDR3 is 16 amino acids. Looked up from germline, CDR1 is MGHRA and CDR2 is YSYEKL. Trimming took 2 bases from V and 6 from J; bases not matched to a gene: 5. The CDR3 loop is CASSQLLAGASGELFF. The CDR3 DNA reads as TGCGCCAGCAGCCAACTACTAGCGGGAGCGTCCGGGGAGCTGTTTTTT.